Described below is a single TCR beta chain sequence and its context. Given a much more abundant clone one base away, this may be a read error. Amplified TCR beta CDR3 regions derived from RNA transcripts. HTBI primers were used for first-round RT-PCR of the TCR CDR3. Each CDR3 protein is one row after TCRdb ran MiXCR on the multiplex PCR reads. There are approximately 690,000 distinct CDR3 sequences in the sample; about 14% occur only once, and around 13% lies in the top ten. This entry is derived from a study of T cells in Graves' hyperthyroidism and ophthalmopathy. Ophthalmopathy patients had Clinical Activity Score at least 3, NOSPECS grade at least 4, duration under 3 months. Sequencing input: blood. The receptor was derived from a woman aged 50 to 60 with Graves' ophthalmopathy.

Here the CDR3 reads CASSFRHRDTVAFF. The CDR3, as DNA: TGTGCCAGCAGCTTCCGACACAGGGACACTGTAGCTTTCTTT. The chain couples TRBV7-2 to TRBJ1-1, with a weak D call TRBD1 (6 bases). The CDR3 consists of 14 residues. Germline lookup yields CDR1 SGHTA and CDR2 FQGNSA. The whole variable domain, filled in from reference TRBV7-2 and TRBJ1-1, reads GAGVSQSPSNKVTEKGKDVELRCDPISGHTALYWYRQSLGQGLEFLIYFQGNSAPDKSGLPSDRFSAERTGGSVSTLTIQRTQQEDSAVYLCASSFRHRDTVAFFGQGTRLTVV.